The rows below give T cell receptor beta chains drawn from one sample of a study of blood T cell repertoires in COVID-19. The method was immunoSEQ multiplex PCR; TCRdb's version includes in-frame clones alone and lacks a portion of them. The table has roughly 190,000 clones, around 90% seen once. The sequencing sample was made of PBMCs or T cells enriched from blood (not recorded which). The source of these receptors is a young woman who had recovered from COVID-19. Both conserved end residues are part of each CDR3. The order of the fields is J gene, D gene, CDR3 length, V gene, clone size, CDR3 DNA, CDR3 protein. The D gene is left open where the match is weak. Size is omitted from some rows. Given values are once, few, many or a class for expanded clones.

TRBJ1-1 | TRBD1 | 12 | TRBV14 | . | TGTGCCAGCAGCCTCGGGACAGTTGAAGCTTTCTTT | CASSLGTVEAFF
TRBJ2-1 | . | 16 | TRBV10-3 | . | TGTGCCATCAGCGTCGGGAACTCGCGGGTAGACAATGAGCAGTTCTTC | CAISVGNSRVDNEQFF
TRBJ2-1 | . | 14 | TRBV19 | . | TGTGCCAGTAGTTCCACAGCTAAATACAATGAGCAGTTCTTC | CASSSTAKYNEQFF
TRBJ1-1 | . | 13 | TRBV2 | . | TGTGCCAGCAGTGGGTACAGGGACACTGAAGCTTTCTTT | CASSGYRDTEAFF
TRBJ2-1 | TRBD2 | 15 | TRBV19 | . | TGTGCCAGTAGTGCACTAGCGTTATCCTACAATGAGCAGTTCTTC | CASSALALSYNEQFF
TRBJ2-7 | TRBD1 | 14 | TRBV5-1 | . | TGCGCCAGCACCCGGACAGGGGGCTTAGACGAGCAGTACTTC | CASTRTGGLDEQYF
TRBJ2-1 | TRBD2 | 16 | TRBV6-5 | . | TGTGCCAGCAGTTACTCGACAGCGGGAGCCGACAATGAGCAGTTCTTC | CASSYSTAGADNEQFF
TRBJ2-4 | . | 15 | TRBV7-2 | . | TGTGCCAGCAGCCTTACAGGGAGAACCAAAAACATTCAGTACTTC | CASSLTGRTKNIQYF
TRBJ2-1 | TRBD2 | 16 | TRBV5-8 | . | TGTGCCAGCAGTCTCTATTATAGCGGGAGTCCCCATGAGCAGTTCTTC | CASSLYYSGSPHEQFF
TRBJ2-7 | TRBD1 | 15 | TRBV5-4 | few | TGTGCCAGCACCACCCGAGACAGGGTCATCCACGAGCAGTACTTC | CASTTRDRVIHEQYF
TRBJ2-5 | TRBD1 | 15 | TRBV4-3 | once | TGCGCCAGCAGTCCCGAAGGGCGACAGGGCGAGACCCAGTACTTC | CASSPEGRQGETQYF
TRBJ1-1 | . | 15 | TRBV19 | . | TGTGCCAGTAGTATAGGGGTCCGAATGAGCGCTGAAGCTTTCTTT | CASSIGVRMSAEAFF
TRBJ2-5 | TRBD1 | 14 | TRBV5-8 | . | TGTGCCAGCAGCTACCGGGACAGCATAGAGACCCAGTACTTC | CASSYRDSIETQYF
TRBJ1-3 | TRBD1 | 16 | TRBV7-2 | . | TGTGCCAGCAGCTTAGGGACAGGACCGTCGGGAAACACCATATATTTT | CASSLGTGPSGNTIYF
TRBJ2-2 | . | 16 | TRBV24-1 | few | TGTGCCACCAGTGATTTTAGGGGATACGACACCGGGGAGCTGTTTTTT | CATSDFRGYDTGELFF
TRBJ1-6 | TRBD1 | 16 | TRBV7-8 | . | TGTGCCAGCAGCTTGGACAGGGGGCGATTATATTCACCCCTCCACTTT | CASSLDRGRLYSPLHF
TRBJ2-5 | TRBD2 | 14 | TRBV11-1 | . | TGTGCCAGCAGCCACCTAGCGGGGCAAGAGACCCAGTACTTC | CASSHLAGQETQYF
TRBJ2-1 | . | 16 | TRBV7-9 | . | TGTGCCAGCAGCCCCATAGCGGATAGTTCCTACAATGAGCAGTTCTTC | CASSPIADSSYNEQFF
TRBJ2-1 | . | 14 | TRBV30 | . | TGTGCCTGGAAAGGGCGGGACCCCTACAATGAGCAGTTCTTC | CAWKGRDPYNEQFF
TRBJ2-3 | . | 13 | TRBV9 | . | TGTGCCAGCAGCGTCGAGTACACAGATACGCAGTATTTT | CASSVEYTDTQYF
TRBJ2-7 | TRBD2 | 17 | TRBV28 | . | TGTGCCAGCAAGTTAGGGGGGTTCGGGCGGGAGGTCTACGAGCAGTACTTC | CASKLGGFGREVYEQYF
TRBJ1-3 | . | 14 | TRBV4-3 | . | TGCGCCAGCAGTCCCGAGGCTTCTGGAAACACCATATATTTT | CASSPEASGNTIYF
TRBJ2-5 | TRBD1 | 15 | TRBV6-1 | few | TGTGCCAGCAGTGAAACAACAGGGGGGCAAGAGACCCAGTACTTC | CASSETTGGQETQYF
TRBJ1-2 | . | 12 | TRBV19 | . | TGTGCCAGTAGAAGGAGGGACTATGGCTACACCTTC | CASRRRDYGYTF